The subject of this entry is one T cell receptor (beta chain). Its recognized antigen is unknown. Qualities for individual bases were not recorded, and no much larger clone is one base off. The immunoSEQ hsTCRB assay version 4, run in survey mode, was used to sequence TCRbeta repertoires from genomic DNA. Genomic DNA was diluted to around 10 ng/uL, and up to 1 ug per sample was used for TCRbeta sequencing. As for the original processing: ImmunoSeq Analyzer 3.0 was used for analysis of TCRbeta data, and diversity was computed on productive nucleotide rearrangements. Lower-bound TCR diversity was estimated with the improved Chao index, and clonality with the Gini coefficient using the Immunarch R package. When different nucleotide rearrangements encoded the same CDR3beta amino acid sequence, each rearrangement was treated as a distinct clonotype. Differential abundance analysis found TCRbeta sequences that were significantly enriched in antigen-responding cells compared with anti-CD3/anti-CD28-activated cells. Using predicted peptide-MHC specificity as the basis, GLIPH2 grouped TCRs into clusters, both for each participant individually and for the merged data sets that combined participants. TCRdb mirrors the immuneACCESS table, restricted to in-frame sequences. Some clones are absent from its copies; in checked studies, under half trace to an unresolved V gene, and the reason for the others is unknown. The DNA gave D and trimming, while V, J and clone size come from that table. Present in this sample are tens of thousands of clones, around 73% of which were seen just once. The ten largest clones represent over 0.8% of the sample.

The data originate from a study of persistence of HIV-infected CD4 T cells (TCRdb year 2020). In terms of the full investigation: CMV- and HIV-1 Gag-responding CD4+ T cells were isolated from ART-treated individuals so that antigen-driven clonal expansion of HIV-1-infected cells could be examined. The median time the participants had spent on suppressive ART was roughly eight years. Peripheral blood samples of up to roughly 180 mL were taken at multiple time points, with the exception of two participants who underwent leukapheresis at a single time point. The clonality of all cells in each sorted population was measured by TCRbeta sequencing, and the clonality of infected cells was measured by proviral sequencing. The TCR cluster analysis across participants included roughly 8 participants for CMV and 6 or 7 participants for Gag. The investigation overall reported the following: Enrichment of degenerate expanded CDR3beta sequences was found in antigen-responding cells, suggesting convergent selection of CD4+ responses to CMV and Gag. Within the same sorted populations, TCR oligoclonality correlated with proviral oligoclonality. Only a small number of individuals took part in the study, and the range of antigens tested was limited. Significantly lower TCRbeta richness was observed in CMV- and Gag-responding cells than in anti-CD3/anti-CD28-responding cells, and higher oligoclonality was observed in CMV-responding cells than in CD3/CD28-stimulated and Gag-responding cells. Restriction of bulk TCR analyses to the rare CMV-responding cells that actually carried HIV-1 proviruses was not possible.

V and J are truncated by 5 bases and 0 bases respectively, leaving an intervening sequence of 11 bases. The CDR1 and CDR2 encoded by the germline V gene (reference sequence) are SEHNR and FQNEAQ. Reading from cysteine to phenylalanine, the CDR3 counts 15 amino acids. The only DNA kept is the CDR3, 45 bases in frame from the first base. Per the publication, the treatment or condition label means: suppressive antiretroviral therapy. Cells were stimulated with lysates of CMV-infected fibroblasts at 9 to 10 ug/mL. Nonresponding CD40L-negative CD69-negative CD45RO-high memory CD4+ T cells were sorted as memory populations depleted of antigen-responding cells. HIV-1-infected adults in whom suppressive ART had been started during chronic infection were enrolled as participants. Plasma HIV-1 RNA had been undetectable (below 50 copies/mL) in participants for at least 4 years. To be included, a participant needed positive CMV serology and a CD4+ T cell count above 400 cells/uL. Before stimulation, PBMCs were isolated using density centrifugation and then depleted of CD8+ T cells. For approximately 20 hours, the CD8-depleted PBMCs were stimulated with anti-CD28/CD49d costimulation, a CD40-blocking antibody, and enfuvirtide to prevent new infections. Cells were sorted on a Beckman Coulter MoFlo Legacy or XDP sorter, with propidium iodide excluding dead cells. For samples with more than one million cells, genomic DNA was extracted with the QIAamp DNA Mini Kit, and for all other samples the Quick-DNA Microprep Kit was used.

The origin of this receptor is an adult woman with HIV who was CMV-seropositive. The chain is made from TRBV7-9 and TRBJ1-3, and possibly TRBD1, on 5 matching bases. Source: CD4+ T cells sorted from PBMCs after roughly 18-hour stimulation, taken from a patient who received antiretroviral therapy. The sample's cell subset or site label, decoded: CD40L-CD69- CD45RO-high memory CD4 T cells not responding to CMV lysate. The DNA sequence reads TGTGCCAGCAGCCTCGACAGTTACTCTGGAAACACCATATATTTT. Its translation is CASSLDSYSGNTIYF.